Listed below are T cell receptor beta chains from one sample, sequenced in a study of T-cell memory formation after mild COVID-19. A single record per CDR3 protein comes from TCRdb applying MiXCR to the 5' RACE reads. The table shows more than 300,000 distinct CDR3 sequences, with approximately 15% occurring only once. What was sequenced was PBMCs or a T cell subset sorted from them (not recorded which). The receptors stem from a man younger than 30 who had mild COVID-19 (a few samples of this study predate the infection). Cell type and time point are not known. The CDR3 runs from the conserved cysteine through the conserved F or W. Each record gives: CDR3 protein, CDR3 DNA, V gene, J gene, D gene, clone size. D genes are given only for firm matches. Clone size appears in some rows only: once, few, many, or a class for an expanded clone.

CDR3aa: CASSHLTDTQYF; CDR3nt: TGTGCCAGCAGCCACCTCACAGATACGCAGTATTTT; v_gene: TRBV3-1; j_gene: TRBJ2-3; d_gene: -; abundance: many
CDR3aa: CASSYSKGFTEAFF; CDR3nt: TGTGCCAGCAGTTACTCAAAGGGTTTCACTGAAGCTTTCTTT; v_gene: TRBV6-5; j_gene: TRBJ1-1; d_gene: -; abundance: -
CDR3aa: CASSSQGTEAFF; CDR3nt: TGTGCCAGCAGCTCACAGGGGACTGAAGCTTTCTTT; v_gene: TRBV7-3; j_gene: TRBJ1-1; d_gene: TRBD1; abundance: -
CDR3aa: CASSWKSDQPQHF; CDR3nt: TGCGCCAGCAGCTGGAAGTCTGATCAGCCCCAGCATTTT; v_gene: TRBV5-1; j_gene: TRBJ1-5; d_gene: -; abundance: -
CDR3aa: CASSLSGAGANVLTF; CDR3nt: TGTGCCAGCAGCTTATCTGGGGCAGGGGCCAACGTCCTGACTTTC; v_gene: TRBV11-2; j_gene: TRBJ2-6; d_gene: -; abundance: few
CDR3aa: CASSAQTGRGANVLTF; CDR3nt: TGTGCCAGCAGCGCCCAGACAGGGCGAGGGGCCAACGTCCTGACTTTC; v_gene: TRBV7-6; j_gene: TRBJ2-6; d_gene: TRBD1; abundance: few
CDR3aa: CASSLAAIGTGSPLHF; CDR3nt: TGTGCCAGCAGCTTAGCGGCAATCGGAACGGGATCACCCCTCCACTTT; v_gene: TRBV7-2; j_gene: TRBJ1-6; d_gene: -; abundance: -
CDR3aa: CAIAWGNYGYTF; CDR3nt: TGTGCCATCGCGTGGGGGAACTATGGCTACACCTTC; v_gene: TRBV10-3; j_gene: TRBJ1-2; d_gene: -; abundance: -
CDR3aa: CSVEVPDRGQETQYF; CDR3nt: TGCAGCGTTGAAGTCCCGGACAGGGGTCAAGAGACCCAGTACTTC; v_gene: TRBV29-1; j_gene: TRBJ2-5; d_gene: TRBD1; abundance: few
CDR3aa: CASSLPAGTDTQYF; CDR3nt: TGTGCCAGCAGCTTACCAGCGGGGACAGATACGCAGTATTTT; v_gene: TRBV7-9; j_gene: TRBJ2-3; d_gene: TRBD2; abundance: -